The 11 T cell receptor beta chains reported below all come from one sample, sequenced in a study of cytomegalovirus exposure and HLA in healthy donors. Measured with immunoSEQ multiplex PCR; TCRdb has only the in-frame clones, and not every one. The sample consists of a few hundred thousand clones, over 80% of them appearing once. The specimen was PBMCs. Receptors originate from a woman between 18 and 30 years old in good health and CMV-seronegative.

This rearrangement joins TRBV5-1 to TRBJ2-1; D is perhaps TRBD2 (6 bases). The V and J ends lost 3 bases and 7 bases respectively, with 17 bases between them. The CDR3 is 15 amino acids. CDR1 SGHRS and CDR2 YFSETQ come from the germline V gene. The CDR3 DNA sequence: TGCGCCAGCAGCTCTTACACGGGAGTTTTAAATGAGCAGTTCTTC. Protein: CASSSYTGVLNEQFF.

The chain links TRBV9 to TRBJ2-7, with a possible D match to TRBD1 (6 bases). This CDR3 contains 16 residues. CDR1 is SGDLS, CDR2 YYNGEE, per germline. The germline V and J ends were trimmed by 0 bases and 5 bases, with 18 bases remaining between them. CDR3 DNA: TGTGCCAGCAGCGTAGGGCCAGGGGCAACCTACGACGAGCAGTACTTC. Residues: CASSVGPGATYDEQYF.

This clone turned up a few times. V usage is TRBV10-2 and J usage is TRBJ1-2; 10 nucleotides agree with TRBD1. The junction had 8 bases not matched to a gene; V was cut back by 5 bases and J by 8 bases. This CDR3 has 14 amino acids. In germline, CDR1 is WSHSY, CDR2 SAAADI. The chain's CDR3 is CASSPGTGVGGYTF. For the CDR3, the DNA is TGCGCCAGCAGTCCCGGGACAGGGGTTGGGGGCTACACCTTC.

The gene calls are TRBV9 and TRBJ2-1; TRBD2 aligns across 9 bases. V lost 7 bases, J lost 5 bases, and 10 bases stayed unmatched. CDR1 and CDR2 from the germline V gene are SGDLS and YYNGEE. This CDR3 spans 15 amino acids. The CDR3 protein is CASLPRTSENNEQFF. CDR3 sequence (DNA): TGTGCCAGCCTTCCCCGGACTAGCGAGAACAATGAGCAGTTCTTC.

CDR3 loop: CASSSTPPSGTINEQFF. CDR3 nucleotides: TGTGCCAGCAGTTCTACCCCCCCTAGCGGGACAATCAATGAGCAGTTCTTC. The V gene is TRBV7-9, the J gene TRBJ2-1, with 9 bases lining up with TRBD2. CDR3 length equals 17 residues. CDR1 and CDR2 (germline): SEHNR, FQNEAQ (reference sequence). V shed 6 bases and J 6 bases; nucleotides not matched to a gene: 15.

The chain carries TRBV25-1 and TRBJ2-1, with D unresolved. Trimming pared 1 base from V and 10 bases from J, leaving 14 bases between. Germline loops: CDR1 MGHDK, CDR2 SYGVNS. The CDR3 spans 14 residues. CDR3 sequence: CASSESALPGEQFF. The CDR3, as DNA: TGTGCCAGCAGTGAATCAGCTCTCCCCGGGGAGCAGTTCTTC.

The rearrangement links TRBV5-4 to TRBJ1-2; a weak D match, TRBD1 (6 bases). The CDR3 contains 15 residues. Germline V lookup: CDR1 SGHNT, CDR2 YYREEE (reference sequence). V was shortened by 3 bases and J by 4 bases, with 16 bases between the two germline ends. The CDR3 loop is CASSSWVGTTYGYTF. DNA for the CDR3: TGTGCCAGCAGCTCGTGGGTCGGGACAACCTATGGCTACACCTTC.

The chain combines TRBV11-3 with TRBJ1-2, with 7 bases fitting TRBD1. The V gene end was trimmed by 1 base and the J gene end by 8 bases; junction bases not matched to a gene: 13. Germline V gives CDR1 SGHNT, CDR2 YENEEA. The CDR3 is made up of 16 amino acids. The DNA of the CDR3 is TGTGCCAGCAGCTTAGCCCCCCAAACAGGGGATGGAGGCTACACCTTC. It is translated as CASSLAPQTGDGGYTF.

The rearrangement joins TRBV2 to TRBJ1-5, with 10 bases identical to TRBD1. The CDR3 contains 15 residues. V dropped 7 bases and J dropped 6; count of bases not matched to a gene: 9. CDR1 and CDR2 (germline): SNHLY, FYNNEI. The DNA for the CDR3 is TGTGCCAGCAAAAAGGACAGGGGGTTCAGTCAGCCCCAGCATTTT. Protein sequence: CASKKDRGFSQPQHF.

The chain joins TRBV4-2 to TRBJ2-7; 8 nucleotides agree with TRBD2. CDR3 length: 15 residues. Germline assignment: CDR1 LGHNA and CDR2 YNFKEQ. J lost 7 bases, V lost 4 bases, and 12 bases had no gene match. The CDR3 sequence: CASSPTGREAWEQYF. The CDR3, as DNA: TGTGCCAGCAGCCCAACTGGGCGGGAGGCCTGGGAGCAGTACTTC.

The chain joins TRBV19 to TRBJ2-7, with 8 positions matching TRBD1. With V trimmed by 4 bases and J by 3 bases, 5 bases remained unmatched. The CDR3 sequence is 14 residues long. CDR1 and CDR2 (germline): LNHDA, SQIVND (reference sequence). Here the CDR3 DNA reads TGTGCCAGTAGTACCCCAGGACAGGGCTACGAGCAGTACTTC. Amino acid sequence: CASSTPGQGYEQYF.